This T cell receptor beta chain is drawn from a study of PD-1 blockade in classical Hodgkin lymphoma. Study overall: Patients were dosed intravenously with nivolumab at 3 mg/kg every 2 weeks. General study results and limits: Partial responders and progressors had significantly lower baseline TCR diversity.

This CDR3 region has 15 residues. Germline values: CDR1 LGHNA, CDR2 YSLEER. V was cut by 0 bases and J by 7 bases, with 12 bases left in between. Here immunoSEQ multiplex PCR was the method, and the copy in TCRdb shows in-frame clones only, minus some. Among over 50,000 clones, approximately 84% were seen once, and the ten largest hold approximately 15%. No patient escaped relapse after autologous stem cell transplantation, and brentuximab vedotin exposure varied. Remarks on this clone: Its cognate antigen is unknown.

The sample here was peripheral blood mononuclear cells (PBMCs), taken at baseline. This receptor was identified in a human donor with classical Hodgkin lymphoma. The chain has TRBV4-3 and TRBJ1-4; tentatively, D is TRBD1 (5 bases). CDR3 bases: TGCGCCAGCAGCCAAGATTGGGGGGAGACTGAAAAACTGTTTTTT. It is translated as CASSQDWGETEKLFF.